This TCR beta chain was found in a study of cytomegalovirus exposure and HLA in healthy donors. Overall study findings and caveats: Over 150 TCR beta chains were listed as cytomegalovirus-associated. In a later analysis, TCR beta V- and J-gene trimming showed a link to a missense DCLRE1C variant.

On this clone itself: The antigen remains unidentified.

This PCR relied on a set of 60 Vbeta primers and 13 Jbeta primers. Sequencing used immunoSEQ multiplex PCR; TCRdb keeps in-frame clones, though not all of them. Altogether tens of thousands of clones are present, under 80% being singletons, with the ten largest covering 14%. Germline loops: CDR1 MNHNS, CDR2 SASEGT. V lost 5 bases and J lost 8; bases outside the gene matches: 9. The CDR3 runs to 14 residues. The sequence was collected from a male donor in good health and CMV-seropositive. The sequenced sample was PBMCs. The V gene is TRBV6-1, the J gene TRBJ2-1; 7 bases line up with TRBD2. Written as DNA, the CDR3 is TGTGCCAGCAGTCCGTGGGGGGGGTTTGATGAGCAGTTCTTC. Protein product: CASSPWGGFDEQFF.